This T cell receptor beta chain was sequenced in a study of cytomegalovirus exposure and HLA in healthy donors. Of note for this clone: The antigen remains undetermined.

The germline V gene encodes CDR1 MGHRA and CDR2 YSYEKL. The CDR3 contains 15 residues. With 4 bases clipped from V and 3 bases from J, the junction kept 6 bases outside the gene matches. The study, taken as a whole, reports: Cytomegalovirus status was reportedly diagnosed by the classifier with high sensitivity and specificity. It was only CMV serostatus that was available as immune exposure information. Association of approximately 18,000 TCR beta sequences with HLA alleles was found at 0.05 false discovery rate in a later analysis.

PCR used 60 Vbeta primers and 13 Jbeta primers. Assay: immunoSEQ multiplex PCR; the TCRdb copy retains only in-frame clones and omits some. Its listing shows 150,000 to 200,000 clones. The gene calls are TRBV4-1 and TRBJ1-3; TRBD1 agrees at 7 bases. Sequenced material: PBMCs. The sequence came from a man aged 25 to 45 in good health and CMV-seronegative. DNA for the CDR3: TGCGCCAGCAGCCGTGGAGACAGGGTTGGAAACACCATATATTTT. Translated: CASSRGDRVGNTIYF.